Presented here are 21 T cell receptor beta chains from one specimen sequenced in a study of blood T cell repertoires in COVID-19. Sequencing was performed with immunoSEQ multiplex PCR; in TCRdb, only in-frame clones are kept and a portion is missing. The repertoire has about 280,000 clones, roughly 91% of them found once; the top ten carry approximately 2%. Material: PBMCs or T cells enriched from blood (not recorded which). These receptors all stem from a woman aged 55-69 years in a cohort exposed to, infected with or recovered from COVID-19 (not recorded which).

The CDR3 loop is CATREMGQGIAKNIQYF. In DNA form, the CDR3 reads TGTGCCACCAGAGAGATGGGACAGGGGATAGCCAAAAACATTCAGTACTTC. V is TRBV19 and J is TRBJ2-4, with 10 bases lining up with TRBD1. This CDR3 comprises 17 residues. V shed 10 bases and J 0 bases; nucleotides not matched to a gene: 12. Germline V lookup: CDR1 LNHDA, CDR2 SQIVND (reference sequence).

In the case of this clone: Other DNA sequences in this sample translate to the same CDR3. The J gene is TRBJ1-1, the V gene TRBV28; no clear D. This CDR3 comprises 13 residues. Germline V gives CDR1 MDHEN, CDR2 SYDVKM. Trimming took off 3 bases at V and 4 bases at J, with 9 bases between the two ends. The CDR3 region has the DNA TGTGCCAGCAGTTTCGGAGAAAGCACTGAAGCTTTCTTT. Its translation: CASSFGESTEAFF.

The chain couples TRBV7-9 to TRBJ2-7, with TRBD2 as a possible D gene (5 bases). There are 12 residues in the CDR3. Germline V gene lookup returns CDR1 SEHNR and CDR2 FQNEAQ (reference sequence). With 4 bases removed from V and 5 bases from J, the gap between germline ends came to 9 bases. This CDR3 is CASSSDWHEQYF. The CDR3, as DNA: TGTGCCAGCAGCTCGGACTGGCACGAGCAGTACTTC.

J is TRBJ1-2 and V is TRBV28; no clear D gene. The V end lost 4 bases, the J end lost 3 bases, and 18 bases lay between the germline ends. The length of the CDR3 is 16 residues. CDR1 and CDR2 (germline): MDHEN, SYDVKM. In DNA, the CDR3 is TGTGCCAGCAGTTCGGTCCTATACGGGGTGGACTATGGCTACACCTTC. It translates to CASSSVLYGVDYGYTF.

The chain links TRBV4-1 to TRBJ2-7, with 12 positions matching TRBD2. The length of the CDR3 is 17 residues. Per germline, CDR1 MGHRA and CDR2 YSYEKL. The V gene end was trimmed by 0 bases and the J gene end by 3 bases; junction bases not matched to a gene: 6. This chain's CDR3 is CASSQDDRTSGNYEQYF. CDR3 nucleotide sequence: TGCGCCAGCAGCCAAGATGATAGGACTAGCGGGAACTACGAGCAGTACTTC.

This clone was recorded once. For the CDR3, the DNA is TGTGCCAGCAGTCCCTCAGCGGGAGCCGGAGAGACCCAGTACTTC. The encoded protein is CASSPSAGAGETQYF. The chain couples TRBV28 to TRBJ2-5; 8 bases are a match to TRBD2. The CDR3 runs to 15 residues. CDR1 is MDHEN, CDR2 SYDVKM, per germline. V lost 5 bases and J lost 4; bases outside the gene matches: 9. Filled out from reference TRBV28 and TRBJ2-5, the complete variable domain reads DVKVTQSSRYLVKRTGEKVFLECVQDMDHENMFWYRQDPGLGLRLIYFSYDVKMKEKGDIPEGYSVSREKKERFSLILESASTNQTSMYLCASSPSAGAGETQYFGPGTRLLVL.

J is TRBJ1-6 and V is TRBV30; maybe TRBD1 (5 bases). Germline V gene data show CDR1 as GTSNPN and CDR2 as SVGIG (reference sequence). The V end lost 2 bases, the J end lost 10 bases, and 18 bases lay between the germline ends. The CDR3 length is 15 residues. Here the CDR3 reads CAWSPGHGDRSPLHF. CDR3 nucleotides: TGTGCCTGGAGTCCAGGGCATGGGGATCGGTCACCCCTCCACTTT. The full variable domain, its missing parts supplied by reference TRBV30 and TRBJ1-6, is SQTIHQWPATLVQPVGSPLSLECTVEGTSNPNLYWYRQAAGRGLQLLFYSVGIGQISSEVPQNLSASRPQDRQFILSSKKLLLSDSGFYLCAWSPGHGDRSPLHFGNGTRLTVT.

The V and J genes are TRBV5-4 and TRBJ2-7; weak D call: TRBD1 (5 bases). V lost 3 bases, J lost 0 bases, and 19 bases lay in between. Germline V gene lookup returns CDR1 SGHNT and CDR2 YYREEE (reference sequence). CDR3 length equals 17 residues. CDR3 nucleotides: TGTGCCAGCAGCTCGTCGGTAACGGACACGAGCTCCTACGAGCAGTACTTC. This translates into CASSSSVTDTSSYEQYF.

This rearrangement joins TRBV10-3 to TRBJ2-7, with 9 nucleotides matching TRBD1. V lost 4 bases to trimming and J lost 7 bases; unmatched junction nucleotides: 8. CDR3 size: 14 residues. The germline gives CDR1 ENHRY, CDR2 SYGVKD. The CDR3 loop is CAISGSGQGPEQYF. The DNA of the CDR3 is TGTGCCATCAGTGGGTCGGGACAGGGCCCTGAGCAGTACTTC.

This clone was seen only once. The chain is built from TRBV6-5 and TRBJ2-2, with D perhaps TRBD1 (5 bases). The CDR3 is 13 residues long. Per germline, CDR1 MNHEY and CDR2 SVGAGI. Deletions cut 2 bases from V and 9 bases from J, with 10 bases between. The CDR3 DNA is TGTGCCAGCAGTTACATGGGGCCGAGGGAGCTGTTTTTT. Translating it yields CASSYMGPRELFF.

V gene TRBV19 combines with J gene TRBJ2-3; the D is unclear. CDR1 and CDR2 (germline): LNHDA, SQIVND (reference sequence). Deletions cut 7 bases from V and 0 bases from J, with 5 bases between. The CDR3 sequence is 12 residues long. CDR3 nucleotides: TGTGCCAGTAAAAGCAGCACAGATACGCAGTATTTT. Translating it yields CASKSSTDTQYF.

This chain joins TRBV10-2 and TRBJ2-1; unclear D gene. Between the trimmed V and J ends, which lost 3 bases and 2 bases, there was a span of 11 bases. The CDR3 contains 15 residues. CDR1 WSHSY and CDR2 SAAADI come from the germline V gene. The CDR3 protein is CASSDQRPPYNEQFF. The CDR3 bases are TGCGCCAGCAGTGATCAGCGTCCCCCCTACAATGAGCAGTTCTTC.

V usage is TRBV5-4 and J usage is TRBJ1-5; 7 bases match TRBD1. Germline loops: CDR1 SGHNT, CDR2 YYREEE (reference sequence). This CDR3 has 16 residues. V lost 2 bases to trimming and J lost 0 bases; unmatched junction nucleotides: 5. Here the CDR3 DNA reads TGTGCCAGCAGCTTTGGGACAGACCTTAGCAATCAGCCCCAGCATTTT. It specifies CASSFGTDLSNQPQHF.

The chain has TRBV2 and TRBJ2-3, with 7 bases aligning to TRBD1. Germline-derived CDR1 and CDR2 are SNHLY and FYNNEI. V trimming: 5 bases; J trimming: 3 bases; junction bases outside the gene matches: 5. The CDR3 has 14 amino acids. This chain's CDR3 is CASSNDRVTDTQYF. The CDR3 coding sequence is TGTGCCAGCAGTAACGACAGGGTTACAGATACGCAGTATTTT.

This chain links TRBV7-3 with TRBJ2-1; D is possibly TRBD1 (5 bases). Per germline, CDR1 SGHTA and CDR2 FQGTGA. This CDR3 contains 15 residues. V shed 0 bases and J shed 3 bases, with 9 bases lying between them. The CDR3 reads CASSLTGPLYNEQFF. The CDR3 DNA sequence: TGTGCCAGCAGCTTAACGGGGCCTCTCTACAATGAGCAGTTCTTC.

The chain couples TRBV28 to TRBJ1-2; the match to TRBD1 covers 7 bases. Germline V gives CDR1 MDHEN, CDR2 SYDVKM. The CDR3 is made up of 15 amino acids. J lost 5 bases, V lost 5 bases, and 11 bases had no gene match. The CDR3 protein is CASSKRTGIGYGYTF. CDR3 sequence (DNA): TGTGCCAGCAGTAAAAGGACAGGCATAGGGTATGGCTACACCTTC.

This chain uses TRBV7-9 with TRBJ2-5; TRBD1 aligns across 8 bases. The germline CDR1 and CDR2 sequences are SEHNR and FQNEAQ (reference sequence). The CDR3 is 13 amino acids. Trimming cost V 5 bases and J 3 bases; bases outside gene matches: 2. The CDR3, as DNA: TGTGCCAGCAGCGAGACAGGGGAAGAGACCCAGTACTTC. Translation: CASSETGEETQYF.

The rearrangement uses TRBV6-5 and TRBJ1-5, with a tentative D call TRBD1 (5 bases). V was clipped by 6 bases and J by 9 bases, with 12 bases between them. The CDR3 has 12 amino acids. CDR1 and CDR2 (germline): MNHEY, SVGAGI. DNA of the CDR3: TGTGCCAGCAGCGGGGGGGTCAGGCCCCAGCATTTT. It specifies CASSGGVRPQHF.

The chain combines TRBV30 with TRBJ1-3; D is undetermined. This CDR3 has 14 residues. Trimming pared 4 bases from V and 1 base from J, leaving 11 bases between. Germline V gene data show CDR1 as GTSNPN and CDR2 as SVGIG (reference sequence). Here the CDR3 reads CAWKPSRSGNTIYF. The CDR3 DNA reads as TGTGCCTGGAAGCCCTCCCGATCTGGAAACACCATATATTTT.

The rearrangement uses TRBV5-3 and TRBJ1-2, with D possibly TRBD1 on 6 matching bases. TRBV5-3 is filed as an ORF, its function uncertain. V was cut by 1 base and J by 1 base, with 14 bases left in between. The CDR3 is 16 residues long. CDR3 DNA sequence: TGTGCCAGAAGCTTGTCGGGACAAAAAAATAACTATGGCTACACCTTC. Its protein product is CARSLSGQKNNYGYTF.

As for this clone: This same CDR3 is encoded by further DNA sequences in the sample. The rearrangement uses TRBV10-3 and TRBJ2-7; TRBD2 aligns across 8 bases. The CDR3 spans 14 residues. V was clipped by 3 bases and J by 1 base; unmatched bases: 2. Germline V gene sequence: CDR1 ENHRY, CDR2 SYGVKD. For the CDR3, the DNA is TGTGCCATCAGTGAAGGGACTAGTTCCTACGAGCAGTACTTC. Amino acids: CAISEGTSSYEQYF.